The clone carrying this T cell receptor beta chain was counted at least ten times. TCRdb used MiXCR to reprocess the 5' RACE reads, holding one entry per CDR3 protein. The profile covers roughly 76,000 distinct CDR3 sequences, with 2.5% to 4% appearing a single time and 4% to 6.5% taken by the ten largest. J lost 10 bases, V lost 5 bases, and 12 bases had no gene match. The CDR3 runs to 15 residues. Germline V gene lookup returns CDR1 SGHVS and CDR2 FQNEAQ. This record comes from a study of neurological immune-mediated disorders. Unsorted libraries were generated from 2 million PBMCs. These cells had been stored in RNAlater at -80 C.

This chain connects TRBV7-8 to TRBJ2-1; 9 bases line up with TRBD2. The clonotype comes from a woman in her forties or fifties with multiple sclerosis. Sequenced material: PBMCs. The CDR3 bases are TGTGCCAGCAGCCCAGGACGCGGGACTAGCATCGAGCAGTTCTTC. Residues: CASSPGRGTSIEQFF.